These 7 T cell receptor beta chains came from one sample sequenced in a study of CXCR3-negative and CXCR3-positive naive CD8 T cells. Whole-study results and caveats: Hydrophobicity of TRB CDR3s was greater in CXCR3-positive naive cells than in CXCR3-negative naive cells.

These receptors have no identified antigens. Through 5' RACE with UMI labels, the TRB cDNA libraries were prepared. TCRdb reprocessed the 5' RACE reads and reports one entry per CDR3 protein, with no DNA. The sample totals some 130,000 distinct CDR3 sequences. The sample comprised naive CXCR3+ CD8+ T cells from blood. Documented subset: CD45RO-CCR7+CD27+CD95- naive CD8+ T cells expressing CXCR3 (TNR3+). The receptor source for this set is a human donor in good health. Some clones in this sample may be carry-over from other donors' samples.

This chain links TRBV7-2 with TRBJ2-4; lacking DNA, the TRBD2 call made by TCRdb goes unchecked. This CDR3 region has 17 residues. Looked up from germline, CDR1 is SGHTA and CDR2 is FQGNSA. The chain's CDR3 is CASSLVTSHGAKNIQYF.

The chain recombines TRBV29-1 with TRBJ2-5; lacking DNA, the TRBD1 call made by TCRdb goes unchecked. The CDR3 spans 14 residues. CDR1 and CDR2 from the germline V gene are SQVTM and ANQGSEA. CDR3 protein: CSVEYMGGQETQYF.

J is TRBJ2-3 and V is TRBV5-4. This CDR3 has 17 residues. CDR1 and CDR2 (germline): SGHNT, YYREEE (reference sequence). The CDR3 is CASSFLTRTENTDTQYF.

The chain employs TRBV11-2 and TRBJ1-2; lacking DNA, the TRBD1 call made by TCRdb goes unchecked. Per germline, CDR1 SGHAT and CDR2 FQNNGV. CDR3 length equals 15 residues. CDR3 protein: CASSPPRQANYGYTF.

The rearrangement links TRBV11-3 to TRBJ1-1. The length of the CDR3 is 14 residues. Germline V gives CDR1 SGHNT, CDR2 YENEEA. The CDR3 loop is CASSLNGGETEAFF.

The V call is TRBV7-9, the J call TRBJ1-2; TCRdb indicates TRBD1, and absent DNA this call remains unverified. The germline V gene encodes CDR1 SEHNR and CDR2 FQNEAQ (reference sequence). This CDR3 is built from 17 residues. CDR3 loop: CASSPRTGSSYGYHATF.

The CDR3 reads CASSLVETAGIQYF. V usage is TRBV7-8 and J usage is TRBJ2-4; checking the TCRdb D call of TRBD1 is not possible without DNA. CDR1 is SGHVS and CDR2 is FQNEAQ in the germline V gene. The CDR3 is 14 amino acids.